Shown below are 17 T cell receptor beta chains from a single sample sequenced in a study of response to subunit inactivated influenza vaccine (dated by TCRdb to 2016 to 2018). Libraries were constructed by RT-PCR. Instrument used: Illumina HiSeq 2500. TCRdb reanalyzed the raw reads on its own, using fastp at Q25 for trimming and MiXCR for clone calling, and kept in-frame beta chains. Rows are combined by CDR3 protein, so each entry shows the most common genes and DNA. Present in this sample are hundreds of thousands of distinct CDR3 sequences, 7.5% to 8.5% of which were seen just once. The ten largest clones take up roughly 13% of the sample. Sequencing was performed on PBMCs from blood, taken less than 30 months after vaccination. These receptors were collected from a man aged 50-75 years who received an inactivated influenza vaccine. Donor details come from another sample of the same person, matched by shared clones.

The rearrangement uses TRBV7-2 and TRBJ2-2, with 10 bases matching TRBD1. The germline V gene encodes CDR1 SGHTA and CDR2 FQGNSA. The V gene end was trimmed by 8 bases and the J gene end by 6 bases; junction bases not matched to a gene: 12. The CDR3 consists of 16 residues. CDR3 coding DNA: TGTGCCAGCCGTGCAGAGGACAGGGGGGGCCCCGGGGAGCTGTTTTTT. This codes for CASRAEDRGGPGELFF.

This clonotype turned up a few times. The V and J genes are TRBV9 and TRBJ2-7, with D uncertain. V was cut by 0 bases and J by 2 bases, with 9 bases left in between. The CDR3 sequence is 14 residues long. CDR1 is SGDLS and CDR2 is YYNGEE in the germline V gene. The CDR3 DNA follows: TGTGCCAGCAGCGTAGGGGCCGACACCTACGAGCAGTACTTC. Amino acid sequence: CASSVGADTYEQYF.

Note on this clonotype: An end of the junction differs from the germline gene, which may be a read error. The rearrangement links TRBV12-3 or TRBV12-4 to TRBJ2-3, with 8 bases aligning to TRBD2. The CDR3 length is 14 residues. The CDR3 region has the DNA TGTGCCAGCAGGAAGGGACTAGTCGCAGATACGCGGTATTTT. It translates to CASRKGLVADTRYF.

The sample holds a few counts of this clonotype. The chain links TRBV6-5 to TRBJ2-7; D is possibly TRBD2 (5 bases). This CDR3 spans 15 amino acids. Per germline, CDR1 MNHEY and CDR2 SVGAGI. The V end lost 0 bases, the J end lost 4 bases, and 13 bases lay between the germline ends. The DNA for the CDR3 is TGTGCCAGCAGTTACTCGGCCGGGGAGTCATACGAGCAGTACTTC. Protein product: CASSYSAGESYEQYF.

The chain carries TRBV12-3 or TRBV12-4 and TRBJ1-1; D gene unclear. This CDR3 spans 12 amino acids. Between the trimmed V and J ends, which lost 5 bases and 6 bases, there was a span of 10 bases. The CDR3 sequence: CASSRSGAEAFF. CDR3 nucleotides: TGTGCCAGCAGTCGCTCGGGAGCTGAAGCTTTCTTT.

The gene calls are TRBV18 and TRBJ1-4; TRBD1 matches 7 bases. The CDR3 totals 15 residues. Trimming cost V 4 bases and J 7 bases; bases outside gene matches: 9. The germline gives CDR1 KGHSH, CDR2 LQKENI. CDR3 sequence reads: CASSLHRGEREKLFF. In DNA, the CDR3 is TGTGCCAGCTCACTCCACAGGGGAGAACGTGAAAAACTGTTTTTT.

This clonotype was seen many times. The CDR3 protein is CASSQGPGGQDTEAFF. The CDR3 region has the DNA TGCGCCAGCAGCCAAGGGCCAGGGGGCCAGGACACTGAAGCTTTCTTT. V is TRBV4-3 and J is TRBJ1-1; 8 positions match TRBD1. V lost 1 base, J lost 3 bases, and 7 bases stayed unmatched. The CDR3 loop spans 16 amino acids. Germline lookup yields CDR1 LGHNA and CDR2 YSLEER.

This clonotype was seen repeatedly, ten times or more. The rearrangement joins TRBV20-1 to TRBJ2-7; D may be TRBD2 (6 bases). This CDR3 contains 15 residues. V was clipped by 1 base and J by 5 bases, with 18 bases between them. Germline V gene sequence: CDR1 DFQATT, CDR2 SNEGSKA (reference sequence). CDR3 protein: CSARASTAGGDEQYF. The CDR3 DNA reads TGCAGTGCTAGAGCGTCGACGGCCGGAGGGGACGAGCAGTACTTC.

In its sample, this clonotype was seen a few times. The V gene is TRBV6-5, the J gene TRBJ1-6; D not resolved. The germline gives CDR1 MNHEY, CDR2 SVGAGI. CDR3 size: 16 residues. Trimming took 0 bases from V and 4 from J, leaving 10 bases between them. CDR3 bases: TGTGCCAGCAGTTACTCCCTGGGAGATTATAATTCACCCCTCCACTTT. Its translation is CASSYSLGDYNSPLHF.

This clonotype was detected only a few times. This chain uses TRBV7-2 with TRBJ2-1; D not certain. Germline CDR1 reads SGHTA; CDR2 reads FQGNSA. Trimming stripped 0 bases from V and 8 bases from J, with 5 bases between. The CDR3 is 12 amino acids. The CDR3 DNA reads as TGTGCCAGCAGCTTAGCAAGGTATGAGCAGTTCTTC. It yields the protein CASSLARYEQFF.

The J gene is TRBJ2-3, the V gene TRBV4-3; the D is unclear. The CDR3 loop spans 15 amino acids. V was shortened by 4 bases and J by 2 bases, with 13 bases between the two germline ends. The germline CDR1 and CDR2 sequences are LGHNA and YSLEER. Here the CDR3 reads CASSPTAWDTDTQYF. DNA of the CDR3: TGCGCCAGCAGCCCAACGGCGTGGGACACAGATACGCAGTATTTT.

This clonotype was counted between two and nine times. V is TRBV20-1 and J is TRBJ1-5, with D possibly TRBD1 on 6 matching bases. The CDR3 contains 12 residues. Trimming took off 6 bases at V and 7 bases at J, with 13 bases between the two ends. CDR1 DFQATT and CDR2 SNEGSKA come from the germline V gene (reference sequence). Written as DNA, the CDR3 is TGCAGTGCGGTGACAGGAGGCCAGCCCCAGCATTTT. It translates to CSAVTGGQPQHF.

This clonotype was observed many times. The chain has TRBV20-1 and TRBJ1-5; TRBD1 matches 8 bases. The CDR3 has 17 amino acids. The trim removed 0 bases at V and 5 bases at J, leaving 12 bases unmatched. The germline gives CDR1 DFQATT, CDR2 SNEGSKA (reference sequence). In nucleotides, the CDR3 is TGCAGTGCTAGAGATGGAGGACAGGGACGTTTGGATCAGCCCCAGCATTTT. The encoded protein is CSARDGGQGRLDQPQHF.

Here the CDR3 reads CASTQRGEAYEQYF. The CDR3 region has the DNA TGTGCCAGCACCCAAAGGGGAGAAGCCTACGAGCAGTACTTC. V gene TRBV6-1 combines with J gene TRBJ2-7; D possibly uses TRBD1 or TRBD2 (5 bases each). The CDR3 has 14 amino acids. V shed 7 bases and J shed 2 bases, with 15 bases lying between them. From germline, CDR1 is MNHNS and CDR2 SASEGT.

The V gene is TRBV29-1, the J gene TRBJ2-3; TRBD1 or TRBD2 may be the D gene (6 bases each). Germline-derived CDR1 and CDR2 are SQVTM and ANQGSEA. The CDR3 totals 11 residues. The V gene lost 4 bases and the J gene lost 8 bases, with 10 bases spanning the gap. The CDR3 here is CSVGGAGTQYF. In DNA, the CDR3 is TGCAGCGTTGGGGGGGCGGGTACGCAGTATTTT.

This chain joins TRBV6-5 and TRBJ1-4; D might be TRBD1 (6 bases). Trimming shortened V by 2 bases and J by 6 bases, and 10 bases separated the two germline ends. Per the germline V gene, CDR1 is MNHEY and CDR2 is SVGAGI. This CDR3 has 14 residues. The CDR3 spells CASSYTRGDEKLFF. CDR3 bases: TGTGCCAGCAGTTACACCAGGGGTGATGAAAAACTGTTTTTT.

This clonotype was detected only a few times. The J gene is TRBJ2-7, the V gene TRBV6-1, with 11 bases fitting TRBD2. The junction had 5 bases not matched to a gene; V was cut back by 2 bases and J by 2 bases. CDR3 length: 16 amino acids. The germline V gene encodes CDR1 MNHNS and CDR2 SASEGT. The CDR3 nucleotides are TGTGCCAGCAGTGAACAACCTAGCGGGGGGACCTACGAGCAGTACTTC. This codes for CASSEQPSGGTYEQYF.